This TCR beta chain was found in a study of control samples from healthy donors and cancer patients. V lost 2 bases to trimming and J lost 7 bases, with 17 bases between them. The germline V gene has CDR1 KGHSH and CDR2 LQKENI. The CDR3 is made up of 15 amino acids. Produced via immunoSEQ multiplex PCR; TCRdb's table is partial and in-frame only. The table records about 130,000 clones, around nine tenths of them present only once. J is TRBJ1-1 and V is TRBV18, with unresolved D. The sequenced material came from blood. The source of this sequence is a man aged 35-49 years in good health. CDR3 bases: TGTGCCAGCTCACCAACCTCCCAACGGGCCCTTGAAGCTTTCTTT. The encoded protein is CASSPTSQRALEAFF. The full variable domain, with the rest looked up from reference TRBV18 and TRBJ1-1, is NAGVMQNPRHLVRRRGQEARLRCSPMKGHSHVYWYRQLPEEGLKFMVYLQKENIIDESGMPKERFSAEFPKEGPSILRIQQVVRGDSAAYFCASSPTSQRALEAFFGQGTRLTVV.